The 18 T cell receptor beta chains below were found in one sample sequenced in a study of tumor and adjacent non-tumor tissue in lung cancer. The template was RNA from unsorted bulk tissue. More than 3 cm separated this lung sample from the edge of the tumor. The library came from three nested PCR rounds adapted from ARM-PCR protocols. MiXCR, run by TCRdb on the multiplex PCR reads, gives a single entry per CDR3 protein. This table holds 90,000 to 120,000 distinct CDR3 sequences, around three fifths found once. The source material was distant non-tumor lung tissue. Receptor source: a man aged 30 to 39 with non-small cell lung cancer.

Worth noting for this clonotype: Possible read error: a much larger clone is one base away. This chain uses TRBV13 with TRBJ2-2; perhaps TRBD2 as D (5 bases). The CDR3 spans 13 residues. Germline loops: CDR1 PRHDT, CDR2 FYEKMQ (reference sequence). The CDR3 region has the DNA TGTGCCAGCAGCTTAGAGATAGCCGGGGTGCTGTTTTTT. Protein: CASSLEIAGVLFF. Looking up the rest from reference TRBV13 and TRBJ2-2 gives the full variable domain: AAGVIQSPRHLIKEKRETATLKCYPIPRHDTVYWYQQGPGQDPQFLISFYEKMQSDKGSIPDRFSAQQFSDYHSELNMSSLELGDSALYFCASSLEIAGVLFFGEGSRLTVL.

A note on this clonotype: Compared with germline, one end of the junction differs, possibly owing to a read error. The chain's CDR3 is CAGSLAGESQETQYF. In DNA form, the CDR3 reads TGTGCCGGCAGCTTAGCAGGGGAGTCACAAGAGACCCAGTACTTC. This chain links TRBV12-3 or TRBV12-4 with TRBJ2-5, with a tentative D call TRBD1 (6 bases). The CDR3 has 15 residues.

On this clonotype itself: A single base separates this from a much larger clone, so it may be a read error. The genes are TRBV12-3 or TRBV12-4 and TRBJ2-3, with D uncertain. Trimming stripped 6 bases from V and 5 bases from J, with 18 bases between. The CDR3 sequence is 15 residues long. Here the CDR3 reads CASSQPQSGIDTQYF. CDR3 DNA sequence: TGTGCCAGCAGCCAACCACAGTCTGGCATAGATACGCAGTATTTT.

The table lists this clonotype with a count of one. The chain recombines TRBV20-1 with TRBJ1-5; no definite D call. Germline V gene sequence: CDR1 DFQATT, CDR2 SNEGSKA (reference sequence). V dropped 4 bases and J dropped 15 bases, with 19 bases sitting between them. CDR3 size: 12 residues. The CDR3 reads CSATTADQPTHF. In DNA form, the CDR3 reads TGCAGTGCTACCACGGCCGATCAGCCCACGCATTTT.

The genes are TRBV5-5 and TRBJ2-5; perhaps TRBD1 as D (6 bases). The germline V gene has CDR1 SGHKS and CDR2 YYEKEE (reference sequence). The CDR3 length is 13 residues. The CDR3 nucleotides are TGTGTCAACAGCCTCCAGGGGAGCGAGACCCAGTACTTC. This codes for CVNSLQGSETQYF.

For this clonotype: The junction differs from germline at one of its ends, possibly a read error. The chain couples TRBV11-2 to TRBJ2-3; D could derive from TRBD1 or TRBD2 (5 bases each). Germline V gives CDR1 SGHAT, CDR2 FQNNGV. This CDR3 region has 14 residues. This CDR3 is CTSSSPGRTDTQCF. In nucleotides, the CDR3 is TGTACCAGCAGCTCACCGGGACGCACAGATACGCAGTGTTTT. Supplemented by reference TRBV11-2 and TRBJ2-3, the full variable domain reads EAGVAQSPRYKIIEKRQSVAFWCNPISGHATLYWYQQILGQGPKLLIQFQNNGVVDDSQLPKDRFSAERLKGVDSTLKIQPAKLEDSAVYLCTSSSPGRTDTQCFGPGTRLTVL.

Regarding this clonotype: An end of the junction differs from the germline gene, which may be a read error. The chain has TRBV29-1 and TRBJ2-2; TRBD2 is a possible D gene (6 bases). The germline CDR1 and CDR2 sequences are SQVTM and ANQGSEA. The CDR3 is made up of 13 amino acids. The CDR3 reads CSVGELGARELFF. CDR3 nucleotides: TGCAGCGTTGGTGAACTAGGTGCCCGGGAGCTGTTTTTC.

Note on this clonotype: An end of the junction does not agree with germline; a read error may underlie this. The J gene is TRBJ2-1, the V gene TRBV11-2; maybe TRBD2 (5 bases). The CDR3 is 12 amino acids. Per germline, CDR1 SGHAT and CDR2 FQNNGV. CDR3 protein: CASSRRGHDQFF. The CDR3, as DNA: TGTGCCAGCAGTCGCAGAGGGCATGATCAGTTCTTC.

This clonotype was seen a few times. Possible read error: a much larger clone is one base away. This chain connects TRBV6-1 to TRBJ1-2; D remains ambiguous. CDR1 is MNHNS, CDR2 SASEGT, per germline. The CDR3 loop spans 14 amino acids. CDR3 amino acids: CANSETLSAAGYTF. In DNA form, the CDR3 reads TGTGCCAACAGTGAAACGCTGTCGGCTGCCGGCTACACCTTC.

About this clonotype: The junction departs from germline at one end; a sequencing error may be responsible. The rearrangement links TRBV20-1 to TRBJ2-7; D may be TRBD2 (5 bases). The CDR3 runs to 16 residues. Germline lookup yields CDR1 DFQATT and CDR2 SNEGSKA (reference sequence). In nucleotides, the CDR3 is TGCAGTGCTAGAGATCACAGAGAGGAGACCCTGAGGGAGCAATACTTC. This encodes CSARDHREETLREQYF.

The chain is built from TRBV7-9 and TRBJ2-1; TRBD2 matches at 9 bases. From germline, CDR1 is SEHNR and CDR2 FQNEAQ (reference sequence). Trimming removed 5 bases from V and 4 bases from J; junction bases left unmatched: 6. The CDR3 covers 15 residues. CDR3 protein: CASSPTSGKYNEQFF. DNA for the CDR3: TGTGCCAGCAGCCCGACTAGCGGAAAATACAATGAGCAGTTCTTC.

Ten or more counts support this clonotype. The chain joins TRBV10-3 to TRBJ2-5; a weak D match, TRBD2 (6 bases). Germline V gene sequence: CDR1 ENHRY, CDR2 SYGVKD. V was pared by 2 bases and J by 0 bases, with 10 bases between. The CDR3 consists of 15 residues. CDR3 DNA: TGTGCCATCAGTGAGGCGGGGCTGTACCAAGAGACCCAGTACTTC. Amino acids: CAISEAGLYQETQYF.

For this clonotype: A junction end diverges from the germline sequence, so it may reflect a read error. The chain recombines TRBV6-5 with TRBJ2-2; D not certain. Germline values: CDR1 MNHEY, CDR2 SVGAGI. CDR3 size: 13 residues. CDR3 coding DNA: TGTGCCGGCAGTTGCGATAACACCGGGGAGCTGTTTTTT. Translating it yields CAGSCDNTGELFF.

Details on this clonotype: At one end, the junction sequence differs from germline, possibly due to a read error. The chain has TRBV18 and TRBJ2-5, with 11 bases aligning to TRBD1. The CDR3 has 13 residues. CDR1 and CDR2 from the germline V gene are KGHSH and LQKENI. This CDR3 reads CASSPGQGETQYF. The CDR3 DNA follows: TGTGCCAGCTCACCGGGACAGGGGGAGACCCAGTACTTT.

The J gene is TRBJ2-2, the V gene TRBV24-1; 7 bases agree with TRBD1. The V and J ends lost 3 bases and 12 bases, in that order; junction bases with no gene match: 9. Germline CDR1 is KGHDR and CDR2 is SFDVKD. CDR3 length: 14 amino acids. CDR3 coding DNA: TGTGCCACCAGTGATGACAGGGACACCAGGAAGCTGTTTTTT. Residues: CATSDDRDTRKLFF.

For this clonotype: This may arise from a read error, as a much more abundant clone is one base away. The rearrangement joins TRBV6-1 to TRBJ1-1; 9 bases align to TRBD1. This CDR3 spans 15 amino acids. Germline values: CDR1 MNHNS, CDR2 SASEGT. Germline trimming cut 9 bases from V and 4 bases from J; bases unmatched to any gene: 12. For the CDR3, the DNA is TGTGCCAGGCTCCCTTTGGGACAGGGCGTCACTGAAGCTTTCTTT. Protein: CARLPLGQGVTEAFF.

This clonotype was detected ten times or more. The chain uses TRBV6-5 and TRBJ2-1; D might be TRBD1 or TRBD2, each matching 5 bases. The length of the CDR3 is 12 residues. Deletions cut 5 bases from V and 8 bases from J, with 10 bases between. Germline V lookup: CDR1 MNHEY, CDR2 SVGAGI. The CDR3 DNA reads TGTGCCAGCAGTGACCAGGGAGATGAGCAGTTCTTC. This encodes CASSDQGDEQFF.

J is TRBJ2-7 and V is TRBV11-2, with 7 nucleotides matching TRBD2. Germline-derived CDR1 and CDR2 are SGHAT and FQNNGV. The CDR3 spans 15 residues. After removal of 11 bases from V and 3 bases from J, the junction contained 16 bases not matched to a gene. Written as DNA, the CDR3 is TGTGCCGGCAACCCCCGACGGCTAGCGGTCTACGAGCAGTACTTC. As protein: CAGNPRRLAVYEQYF.